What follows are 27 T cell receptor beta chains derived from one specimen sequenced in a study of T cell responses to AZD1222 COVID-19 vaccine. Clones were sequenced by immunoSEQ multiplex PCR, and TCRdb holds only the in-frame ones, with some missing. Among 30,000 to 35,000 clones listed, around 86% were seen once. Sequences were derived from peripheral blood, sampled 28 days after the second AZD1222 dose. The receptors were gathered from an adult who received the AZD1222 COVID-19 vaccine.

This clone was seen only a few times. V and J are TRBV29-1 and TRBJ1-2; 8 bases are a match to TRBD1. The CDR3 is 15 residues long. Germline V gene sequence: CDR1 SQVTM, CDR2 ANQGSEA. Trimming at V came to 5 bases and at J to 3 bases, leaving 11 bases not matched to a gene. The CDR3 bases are TGCAGCGTTCTGACCGGGACAGGATTTGACTATGGCTACACCTTC. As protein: CSVLTGTGFDYGYTF.

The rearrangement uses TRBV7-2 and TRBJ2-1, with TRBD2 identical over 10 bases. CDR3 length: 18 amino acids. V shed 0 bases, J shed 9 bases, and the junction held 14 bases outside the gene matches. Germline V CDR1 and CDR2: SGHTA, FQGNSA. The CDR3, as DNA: TGTGCCAGCAGCTTAGCGCCAGATCGAGCGGGAGGGTTCGTTGAGCAGTTCTTC. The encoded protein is CASSLAPDRAGGFVEQFF. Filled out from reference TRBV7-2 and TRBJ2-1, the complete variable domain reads GAGVSQSPSNKVTEKGKDVELRCDPISGHTALYWYRQSLGQGLEFLIYFQGNSAPDKSGLPSDRFSAERTGGSVSTLTIQRTQQEDSAVYLCASSLAPDRAGGFVEQFFGPGTRLTVL.

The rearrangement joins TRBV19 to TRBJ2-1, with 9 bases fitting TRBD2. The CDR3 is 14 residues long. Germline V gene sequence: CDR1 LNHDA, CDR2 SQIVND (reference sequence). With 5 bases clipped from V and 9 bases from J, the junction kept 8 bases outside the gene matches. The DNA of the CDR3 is TGTGCCAGTAGTCGGCGGGGGGGCCAGATTGAGCAGTTCTTC. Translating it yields CASSRRGGQIEQFF. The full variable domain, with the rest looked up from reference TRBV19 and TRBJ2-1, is DGGITQSPKYLFRKEGQNVTLSCEQNLNHDAMYWYRQDPGQGLRLIYYSQIVNDFQKGDIAEGYSVSREKKESFPLTVTSAQKNPTAFYLCASSRRGGQIEQFFGPGTRLTVL.

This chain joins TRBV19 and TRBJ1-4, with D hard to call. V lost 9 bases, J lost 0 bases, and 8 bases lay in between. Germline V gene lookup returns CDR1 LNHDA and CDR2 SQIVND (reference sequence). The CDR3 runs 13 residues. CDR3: CASAIATNEKLFF. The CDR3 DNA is TGTGCCAGCGCGATAGCAACTAATGAAAAACTGTTTTTT.

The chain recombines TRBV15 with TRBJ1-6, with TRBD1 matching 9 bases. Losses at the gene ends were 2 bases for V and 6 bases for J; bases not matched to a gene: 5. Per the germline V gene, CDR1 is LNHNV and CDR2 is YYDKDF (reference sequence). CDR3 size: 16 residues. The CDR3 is CATSRNDRGSNSPLHF. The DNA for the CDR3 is TGTGCCACCAGCAGAAACGACAGGGGGAGTAATTCACCCCTCCACTTT.

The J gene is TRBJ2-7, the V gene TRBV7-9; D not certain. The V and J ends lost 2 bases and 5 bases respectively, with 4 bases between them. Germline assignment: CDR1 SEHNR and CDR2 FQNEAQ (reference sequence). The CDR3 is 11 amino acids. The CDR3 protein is CASSLTDEQYF. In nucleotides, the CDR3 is TGTGCCAGCAGCTTAACGGACGAGCAGTACTTC.

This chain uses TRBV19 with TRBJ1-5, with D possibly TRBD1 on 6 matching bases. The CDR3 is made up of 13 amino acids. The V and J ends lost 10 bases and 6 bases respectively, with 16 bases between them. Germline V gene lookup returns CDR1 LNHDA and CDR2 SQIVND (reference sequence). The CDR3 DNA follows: TGTGCCACCAGGGGAGAAAATCCTCAGCCCCAGCATTTT. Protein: CATRGENPQPQHF.

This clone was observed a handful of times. CDR3 loop: CASSQDRGTFSPLHF. The CDR3 bases are TGTGCCAGCAGCCAAGATCGGGGCACCTTTTCACCCCTCCACTTT. V and J are TRBV14 and TRBJ1-6, with TRBD1 as a possible D gene (5 bases). From germline, CDR1 is SGHDN and CDR2 FVKESK. The CDR3 spans 15 residues. V was cut by 0 bases and J by 9 bases, with 12 bases left in between.

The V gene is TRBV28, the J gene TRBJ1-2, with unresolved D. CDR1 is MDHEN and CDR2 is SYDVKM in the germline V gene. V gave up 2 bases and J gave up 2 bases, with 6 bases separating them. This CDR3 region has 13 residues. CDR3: CASSLRQNYGYTF. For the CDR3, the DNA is TGTGCCAGCAGTTTACGGCAGAACTATGGCTACACCTTC.

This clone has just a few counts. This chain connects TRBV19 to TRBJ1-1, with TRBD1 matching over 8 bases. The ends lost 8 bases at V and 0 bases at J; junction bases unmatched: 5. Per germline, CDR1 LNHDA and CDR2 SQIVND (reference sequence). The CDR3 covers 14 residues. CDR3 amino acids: CASWDRRMNTEAFF. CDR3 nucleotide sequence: TGTGCCAGTTGGGACAGGAGAATGAACACTGAAGCTTTCTTT.

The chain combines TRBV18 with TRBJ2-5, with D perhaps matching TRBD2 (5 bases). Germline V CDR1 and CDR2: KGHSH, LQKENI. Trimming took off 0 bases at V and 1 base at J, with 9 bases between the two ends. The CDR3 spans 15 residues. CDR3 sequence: CASSPPLGGQETQYF. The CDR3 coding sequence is TGTGCCAGCTCACCACCTCTCGGAGGCCAAGAGACCCAGTACTTC.

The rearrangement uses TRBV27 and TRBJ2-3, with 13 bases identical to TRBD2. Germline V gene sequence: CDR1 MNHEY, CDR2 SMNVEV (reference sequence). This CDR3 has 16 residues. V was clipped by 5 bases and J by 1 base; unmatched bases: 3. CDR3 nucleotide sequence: TGTGCCAGCAGTCTAGGACTAGCGGGGGGCACAGATACGCAGTATTTT. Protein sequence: CASSLGLAGGTDTQYF.

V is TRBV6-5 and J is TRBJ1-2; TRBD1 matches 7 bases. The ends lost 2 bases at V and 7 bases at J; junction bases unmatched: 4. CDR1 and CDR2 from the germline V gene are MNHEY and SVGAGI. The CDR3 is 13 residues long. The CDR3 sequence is CASSYEQGFGYTF. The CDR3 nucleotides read TGTGCCAGCAGTTACGAACAGGGGTTTGGCTACACCTTC.

The CDR3 DNA reads TGTGCCAGCAGTTACTCGACAGGGCTGAACACCGGGGAGCTGTTTTTT. Protein sequence: CASSYSTGLNTGELFF. This chain links TRBV6-5 with TRBJ2-2; the match to TRBD1 covers 7 bases. This CDR3 spans 16 amino acids. With V trimmed by 0 bases and J by 1 base, 2 bases remained unmatched. Germline V lookup: CDR1 MNHEY, CDR2 SVGAGI.

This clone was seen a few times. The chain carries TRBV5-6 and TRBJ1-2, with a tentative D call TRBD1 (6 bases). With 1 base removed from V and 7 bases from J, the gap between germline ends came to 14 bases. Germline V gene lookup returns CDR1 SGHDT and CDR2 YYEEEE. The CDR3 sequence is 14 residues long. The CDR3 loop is CASSLWGNRVGYTF. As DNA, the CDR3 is TGTGCCAGCAGCTTGTGGGGGAACAGGGTTGGCTACACCTTC. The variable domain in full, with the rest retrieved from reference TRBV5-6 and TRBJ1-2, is DAGVTQSPTHLIKTRGQQVTLRCSPKSGHDTVSWYQQALGQGPQFIFQYYEEEERQRGNFPDRFSGHQFPNYSSELNVNALLLGDSALYLCASSLWGNRVGYTFGSGTRLTVV.

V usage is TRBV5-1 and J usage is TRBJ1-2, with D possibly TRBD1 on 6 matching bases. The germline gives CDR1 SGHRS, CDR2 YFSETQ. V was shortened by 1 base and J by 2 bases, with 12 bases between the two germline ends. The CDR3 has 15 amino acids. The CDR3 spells CASSLSGQDNYGYTF. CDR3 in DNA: TGCGCCAGCAGCTTGTCGGGACAAGACAACTATGGCTACACCTTC.

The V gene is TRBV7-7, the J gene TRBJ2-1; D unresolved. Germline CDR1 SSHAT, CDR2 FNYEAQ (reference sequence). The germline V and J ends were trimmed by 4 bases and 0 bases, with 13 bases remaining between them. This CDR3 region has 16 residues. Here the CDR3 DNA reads TGTGCCAGCAGCTCCCTCGACGGAAGCTCCTACAATGAGCAGTTCTTC. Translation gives CASSSLDGSSYNEQFF.

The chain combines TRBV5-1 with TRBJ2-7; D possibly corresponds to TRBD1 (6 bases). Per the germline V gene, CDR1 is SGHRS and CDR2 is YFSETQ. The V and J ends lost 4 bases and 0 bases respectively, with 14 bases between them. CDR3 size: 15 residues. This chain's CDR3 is CASSGGPTPSYEQYF. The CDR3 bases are TGCGCCAGCAGCGGGGGCCCGACTCCCTCCTACGAGCAGTACTTC.

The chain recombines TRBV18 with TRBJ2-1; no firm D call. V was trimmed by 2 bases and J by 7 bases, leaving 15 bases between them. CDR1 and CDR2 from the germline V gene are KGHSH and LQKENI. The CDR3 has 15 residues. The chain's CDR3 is CASSPSTRLRNEQFF. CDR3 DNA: TGTGCCAGCTCACCATCAACGAGACTCAGGAATGAGCAGTTCTTC.

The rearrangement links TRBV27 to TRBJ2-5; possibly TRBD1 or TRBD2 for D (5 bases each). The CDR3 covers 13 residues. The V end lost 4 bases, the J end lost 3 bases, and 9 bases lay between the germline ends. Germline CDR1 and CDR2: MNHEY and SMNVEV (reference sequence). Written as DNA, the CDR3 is TGTGCCAGCAGTTACGTGGGGGAAGAGACCCAGTACTTC. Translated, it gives CASSYVGEETQYF.

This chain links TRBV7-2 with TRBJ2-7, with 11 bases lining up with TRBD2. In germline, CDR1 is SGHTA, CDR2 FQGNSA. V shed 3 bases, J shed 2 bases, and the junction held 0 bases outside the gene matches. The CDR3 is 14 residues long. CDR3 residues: CASSFSGGAYEQYF. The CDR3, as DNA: TGTGCCAGCAGCTTTAGCGGGGGGGCCTACGAGCAGTACTTC.

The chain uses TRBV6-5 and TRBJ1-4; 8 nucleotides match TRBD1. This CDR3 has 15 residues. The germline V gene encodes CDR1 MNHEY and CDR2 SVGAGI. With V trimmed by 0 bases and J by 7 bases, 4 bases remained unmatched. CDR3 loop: CASSYSTGAVEKLFF. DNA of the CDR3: TGTGCCAGCAGTTACTCGACAGGGGCGGTTGAAAAACTGTTTTTT.

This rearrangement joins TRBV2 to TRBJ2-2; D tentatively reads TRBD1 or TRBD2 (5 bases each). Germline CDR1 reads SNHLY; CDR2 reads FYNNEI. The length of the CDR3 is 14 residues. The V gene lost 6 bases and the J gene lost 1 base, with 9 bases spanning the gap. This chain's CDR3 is CASRRDGNTGELFF. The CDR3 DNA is TGTGCCAGCAGACGGGACGGGAACACCGGGGAGCTGTTTTTT.

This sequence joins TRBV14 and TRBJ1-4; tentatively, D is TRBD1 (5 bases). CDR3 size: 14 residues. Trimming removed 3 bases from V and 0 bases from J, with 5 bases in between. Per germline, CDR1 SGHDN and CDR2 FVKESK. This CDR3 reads CASSQTATNEKLFF. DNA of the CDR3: TGTGCCAGCAGCCAGACAGCAACTAATGAAAAACTGTTTTTT.

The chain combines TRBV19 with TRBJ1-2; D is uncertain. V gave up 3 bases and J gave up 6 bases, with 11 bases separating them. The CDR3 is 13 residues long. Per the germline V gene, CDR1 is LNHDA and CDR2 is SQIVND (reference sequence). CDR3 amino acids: CASSMLREDGYTF. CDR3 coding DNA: TGTGCCAGTAGTATGCTCCGGGAGGATGGCTACACCTTC.

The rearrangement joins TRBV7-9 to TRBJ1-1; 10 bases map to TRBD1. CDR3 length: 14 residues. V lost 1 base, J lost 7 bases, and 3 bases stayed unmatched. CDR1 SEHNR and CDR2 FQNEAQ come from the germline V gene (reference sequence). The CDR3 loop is CASSLDGQGGEAFF. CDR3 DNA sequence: TGTGCCAGCAGCTTAGACGGACAGGGGGGTGAAGCTTTCTTT. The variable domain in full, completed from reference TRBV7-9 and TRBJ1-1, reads DTGVSQNPRHKITKRGQNVTFRCDPISEHNRLYWYRQTLGQGPEFLTYFQNEAQLEKSRLLSDRFSAERPKGSFSTLEIQRTEQGDSAMYLCASSLDGQGGEAFFGQGTRLTVV.

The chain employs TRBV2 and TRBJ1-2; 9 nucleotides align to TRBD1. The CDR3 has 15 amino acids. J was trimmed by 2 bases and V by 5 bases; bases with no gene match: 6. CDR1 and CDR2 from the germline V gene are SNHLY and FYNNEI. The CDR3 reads CASSYTGGGNYGYTF. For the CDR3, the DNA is TGTGCCAGCAGTTATACAGGGGGCGGAAACTATGGCTACACCTTC.